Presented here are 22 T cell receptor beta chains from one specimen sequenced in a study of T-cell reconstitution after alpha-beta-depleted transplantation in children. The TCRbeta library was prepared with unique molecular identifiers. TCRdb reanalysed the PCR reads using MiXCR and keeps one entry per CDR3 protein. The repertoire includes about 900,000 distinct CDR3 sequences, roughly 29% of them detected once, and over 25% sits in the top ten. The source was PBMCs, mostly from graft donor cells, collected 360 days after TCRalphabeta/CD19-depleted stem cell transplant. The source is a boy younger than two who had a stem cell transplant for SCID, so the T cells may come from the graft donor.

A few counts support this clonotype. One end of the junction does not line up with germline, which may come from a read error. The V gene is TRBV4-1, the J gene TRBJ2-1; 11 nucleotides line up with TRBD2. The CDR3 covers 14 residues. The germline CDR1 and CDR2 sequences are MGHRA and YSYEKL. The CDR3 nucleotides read TGCGCCAGCAGCCAAGTCCTAGCGGGGGGATCCCGGGTCTTC. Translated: CASSQVLAGGSRVF.

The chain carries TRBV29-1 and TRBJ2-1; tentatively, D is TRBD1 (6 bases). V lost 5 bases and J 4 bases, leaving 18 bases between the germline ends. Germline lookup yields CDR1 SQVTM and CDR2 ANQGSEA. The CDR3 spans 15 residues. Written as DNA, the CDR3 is TGCAGCGTTTCTTTTCTGGGGGACAAATACAATGAGCAGTTCTTC. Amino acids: CSVSFLGDKYNEQFF.

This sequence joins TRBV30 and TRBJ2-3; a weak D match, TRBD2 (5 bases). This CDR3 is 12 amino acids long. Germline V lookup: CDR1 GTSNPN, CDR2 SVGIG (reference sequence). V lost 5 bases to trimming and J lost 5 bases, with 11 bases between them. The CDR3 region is CAWCDEGDTQYF. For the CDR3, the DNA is TGTGCCTGGTGCGACGAGGGAGATACGCAGTATTTT.

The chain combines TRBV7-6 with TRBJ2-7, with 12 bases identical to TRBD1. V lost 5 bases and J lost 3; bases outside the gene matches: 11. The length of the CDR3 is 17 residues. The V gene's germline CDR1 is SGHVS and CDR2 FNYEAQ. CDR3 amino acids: CASSPGTGGGRDYEQYF. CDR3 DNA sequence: TGTGCCAGCAGCCCCGGGACAGGGGGCGGGCGGGACTACGAGCAGTACTTC.

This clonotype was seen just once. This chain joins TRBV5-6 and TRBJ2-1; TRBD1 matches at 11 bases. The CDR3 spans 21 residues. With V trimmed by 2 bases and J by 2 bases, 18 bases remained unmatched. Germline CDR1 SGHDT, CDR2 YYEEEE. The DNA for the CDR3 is TGTGCCAGCAGCTTTATCCCCGGGACAGGGGGTTCTAGCGCAGCCTACAATGAGCAGTTCTTC. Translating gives CASSFIPGTGGSSAAYNEQFF. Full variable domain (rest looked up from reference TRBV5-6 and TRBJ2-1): DAGVTQSPTHLIKTRGQQVTLRCSPKSGHDTVSWYQQALGQGPQFIFQYYEEEERQRGNFPDRFSGHQFPNYSSELNVNALLLGDSALYLCASSFIPGTGGSSAAYNEQFFGPGTRLTVL.

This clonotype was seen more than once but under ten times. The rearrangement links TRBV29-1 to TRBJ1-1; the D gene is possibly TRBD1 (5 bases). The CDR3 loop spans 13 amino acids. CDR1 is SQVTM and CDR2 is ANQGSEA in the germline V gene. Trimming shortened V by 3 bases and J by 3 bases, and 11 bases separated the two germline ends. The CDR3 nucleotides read TGCAGCGTTGAGTTCCGGGGGGACACTGAAGCTTTCTTT. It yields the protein CSVEFRGDTEAFF.

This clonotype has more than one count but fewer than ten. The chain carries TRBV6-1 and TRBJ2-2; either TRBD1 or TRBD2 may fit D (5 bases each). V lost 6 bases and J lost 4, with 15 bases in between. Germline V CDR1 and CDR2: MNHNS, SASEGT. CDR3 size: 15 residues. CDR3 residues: CASRTDRGATGELFF. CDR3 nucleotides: TGTGCCAGCAGAACAGACCGAGGGGCCACCGGGGAGCTGTTTTTT.

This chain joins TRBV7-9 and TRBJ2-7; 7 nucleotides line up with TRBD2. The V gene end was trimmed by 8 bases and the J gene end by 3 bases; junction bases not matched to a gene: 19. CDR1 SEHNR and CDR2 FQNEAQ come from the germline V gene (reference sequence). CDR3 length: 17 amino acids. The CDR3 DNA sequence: TGTGCCAGCTCGGGGGGACCAAGCTATCTGCAATACTACGAGCAGTACTTC. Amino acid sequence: CASSGGPSYLQYYEQYF.

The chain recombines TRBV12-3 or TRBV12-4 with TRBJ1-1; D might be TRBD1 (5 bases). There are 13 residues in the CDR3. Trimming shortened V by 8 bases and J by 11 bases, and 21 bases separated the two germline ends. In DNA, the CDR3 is TGTGCCAGCCGCGCCGGGCCCCAGGACAAGGCTTTCTTT. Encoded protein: CASRAGPQDKAFF.

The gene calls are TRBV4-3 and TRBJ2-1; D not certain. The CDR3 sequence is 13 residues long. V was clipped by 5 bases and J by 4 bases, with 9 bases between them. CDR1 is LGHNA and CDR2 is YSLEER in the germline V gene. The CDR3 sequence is CASSDNPYNEQFF. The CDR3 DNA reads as TGCGCCAGCAGCGACAACCCTTACAATGAGCAGTTCTTC.

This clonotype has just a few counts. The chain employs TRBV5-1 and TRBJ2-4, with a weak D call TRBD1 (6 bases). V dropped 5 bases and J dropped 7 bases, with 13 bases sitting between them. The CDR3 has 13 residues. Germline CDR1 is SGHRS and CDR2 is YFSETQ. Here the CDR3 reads CASRPQGLNIQYF. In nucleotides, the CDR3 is TGCGCCAGCAGACCACAGGGTTTGAACATTCAGTACTTC.

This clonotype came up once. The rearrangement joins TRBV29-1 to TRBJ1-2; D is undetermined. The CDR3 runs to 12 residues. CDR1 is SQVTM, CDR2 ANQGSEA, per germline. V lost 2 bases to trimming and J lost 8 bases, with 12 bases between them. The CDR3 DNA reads TGCAGCGTTGAATTGGGTGATTCGGGCTACACCTTC. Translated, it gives CSVELGDSGYTF.

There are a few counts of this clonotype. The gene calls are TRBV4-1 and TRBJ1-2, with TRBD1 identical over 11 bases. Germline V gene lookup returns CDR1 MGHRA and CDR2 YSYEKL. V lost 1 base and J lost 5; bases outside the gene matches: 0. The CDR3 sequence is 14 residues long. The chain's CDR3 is CASSQGDRGYGYTF. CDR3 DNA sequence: TGCGCCAGCAGCCAAGGGGACAGGGGGTATGGCTACACCTTC.

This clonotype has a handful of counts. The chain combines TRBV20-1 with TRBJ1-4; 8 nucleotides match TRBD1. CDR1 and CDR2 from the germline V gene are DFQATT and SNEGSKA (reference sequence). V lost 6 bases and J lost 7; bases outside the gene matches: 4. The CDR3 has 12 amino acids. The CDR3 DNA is TGCAGTGCCCCGGACAGGGTTGAAAAACTGTTTTTT. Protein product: CSAPDRVEKLFF.

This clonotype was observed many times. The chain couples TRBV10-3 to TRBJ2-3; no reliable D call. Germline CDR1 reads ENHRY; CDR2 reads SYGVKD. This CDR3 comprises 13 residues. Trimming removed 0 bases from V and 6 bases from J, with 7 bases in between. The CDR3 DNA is TGTGCCATCAGTGAGTCGACGAGGGATACGCAGTATTTT. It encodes CAISESTRDTQYF.

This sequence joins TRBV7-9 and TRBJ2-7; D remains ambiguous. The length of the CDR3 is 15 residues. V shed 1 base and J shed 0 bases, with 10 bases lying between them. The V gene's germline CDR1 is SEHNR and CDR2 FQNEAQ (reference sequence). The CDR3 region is CASSLVASYSYEQYF. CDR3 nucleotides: TGTGCCAGCAGCTTAGTAGCCAGTTACTCCTACGAGCAGTACTTC.

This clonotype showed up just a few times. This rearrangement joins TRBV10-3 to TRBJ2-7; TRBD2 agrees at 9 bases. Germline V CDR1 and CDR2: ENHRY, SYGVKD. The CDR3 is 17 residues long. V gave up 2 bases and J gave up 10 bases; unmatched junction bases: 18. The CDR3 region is CAISERIIAGEGPGQYF. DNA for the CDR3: TGTGCCATCAGTGAGCGGATAATAGCGGGGGAGGGCCCGGGACAGTACTTC.

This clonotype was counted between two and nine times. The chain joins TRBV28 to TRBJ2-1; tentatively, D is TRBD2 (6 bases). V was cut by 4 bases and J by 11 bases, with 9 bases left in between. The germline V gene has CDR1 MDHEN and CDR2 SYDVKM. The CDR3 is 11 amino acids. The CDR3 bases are TGTGCCAGCAGTTCCCGGGGGAAGCAGTTCTTC. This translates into CASSSRGKQFF.

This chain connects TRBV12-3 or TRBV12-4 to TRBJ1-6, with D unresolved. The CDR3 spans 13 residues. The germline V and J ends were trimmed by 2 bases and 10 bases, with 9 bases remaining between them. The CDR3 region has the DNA TGTGCCAGCAGTTTACAGATGATCTCACCCCTCCACTTT. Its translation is CASSLQMISPLHF.

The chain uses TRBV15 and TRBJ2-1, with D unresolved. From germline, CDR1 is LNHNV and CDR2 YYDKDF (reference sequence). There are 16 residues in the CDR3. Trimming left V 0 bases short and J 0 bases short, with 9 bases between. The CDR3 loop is CATSRELGVSYNEQFF. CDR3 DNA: TGTGCCACCAGCAGAGAACTTGGAGTCTCCTACAATGAGCAGTTCTTC.

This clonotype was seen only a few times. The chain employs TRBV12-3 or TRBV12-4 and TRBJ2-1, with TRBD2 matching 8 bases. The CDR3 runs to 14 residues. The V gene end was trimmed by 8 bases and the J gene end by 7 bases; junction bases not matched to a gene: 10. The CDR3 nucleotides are TGTGCCAGCTGCCCGGGGGGGATGGGGAATGAGCAGTTCTTC. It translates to CASCPGGMGNEQFF.

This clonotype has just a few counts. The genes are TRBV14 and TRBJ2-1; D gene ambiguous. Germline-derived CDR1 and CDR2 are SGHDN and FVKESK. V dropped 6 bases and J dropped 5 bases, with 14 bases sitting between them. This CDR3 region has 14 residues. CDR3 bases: TGTGCCAGCAGGCCCTGGGATGAGGACAATGAGCAGTTCTTC. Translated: CASRPWDEDNEQFF.